This TCR beta chain was observed in a study of T-cell memory formation after mild COVID-19 (dated by TCRdb to the early 2020s). About the study as a whole: TCR sequence clusters from the two donors were found to be largely donor specific. In a couple of donors, T-cell clones that expanded and contracted after mild COVID-19 were tracked by sequencing TCRalpha and TCRbeta repertoires over time. Two young, previously healthy adult volunteers, one female and one male, were included in the cohort. What the authors observed across the whole study: Some responding clones were found in pre-infection memory, which suggests that pre-existing cross-reactive memory T cells took part in the SARS-CoV-2 response. From day 15 to 85, contracting clones showed balanced CD4/CD8 phenotypes, whereas a second wave of clones that expanded from day 15 to 37 leaned towards CD4+. The second-wave clones that peaked on day 37 were not confirmed to be SARS-CoV-2 specific. Contracting CD4+ clones were located mainly in the CM and EM memory subsets, whereas CD8+ clones were found to be enriched in EMRA. Only a couple of mild cases were covered in the study, and larger cohorts including severe cases with pre-infection samples were considered necessary.

PBMCs were isolated by Ficoll-Paque density gradient centrifugation. A remark on this clonotype: Its antigen is currently not known. Base-call qualities are not available, and no considerably larger clone is one nucleotide away.

For sequencing, an Illumina NovaSeq 6000 was employed. TCRalpha and TCRbeta cDNA libraries were built by 5'RACE with constant-segment primers, adding sample barcodes and unique molecular identifiers. RNA was extracted from every sample with Trizol reagent. Libraries were amplified in two PCR steps, with a second sample barcode and Illumina TruSeq adapters added in the second step. Sequencing of libraries was performed on an Illumina NovaSeq with 2 x 150 bp paired-end reads. As for the authors' bioinformatics: The reads were demultiplexed and collapsed into UMI-guided consensus sequences using migec v1.2.7. Using mixcr v2.1.11, the UMI consensuses were aligned to TRA and TRB V and J templates and assembled into clonotypes. A clonotype was counted as expanded or contracted only if both edgeR and NoisET called the change significant, with noise models trained on biological replicates. For edgeR calls, the cutoffs were a false discovery rate-adjusted p below 0.01 and a log2 fold-change threshold of 1. As an exploratory analysis of dynamics, max-normalized trajectories of the 1000 most abundant clonotypes were examined with PCA combined with hierarchical clustering. Separately sequenced CD4+ and CD8+ repertoires were used to assign the CD4 or CD8 phenotype of responding clones. TCRdb reworked the public reads: Q25 trimming with fastp, MiXCR clone assembly, productive beta chains retained. Identical CDR3 protein sequences are pooled into one entry, listed with their most common genes and DNA. The V and J calls follow TCRdb's processing rather than the paper's. The sample table contains approximately 400,000 distinct CDR3 sequences; only one count was recorded for over 15% of them. Jointly, the top ten make up roughly a fifth of the sample.

Compared with germline, V lacks 6 bases and J lacks 0 bases; bases without a gene match: 9. Sequences DFQATT (CDR1) and SNEGSKA (CDR2) are obtained from the germline V gene (reference sequence). The CDR3 runs 16 residues from the cysteine to the phenylalanine. Only the CDR3 region is kept as DNA, spanning 48 bases read in frame from base 1. This sequence uses TRBV20-1 and TRBJ2-5, with TRBD2 identical over 11 junction bases. The clonotype originates from a man in his late teens or twenties who had mild COVID-19 (a few samples of this study predate the infection). The sample titles of this study are shuffled in the database, so cell type and time point are left out; the donor was told from shared clones. Sequenced input: PBMCs or a T cell subset sorted from them (not recorded which). The CDR3 amino acid sequence is: CSAAGTSGQYQETQYF. The DNA sequence is TGCAGTGCGGCCGGGACTAGCGGACAGTACCAAGAGACCCAGTACTTC.